Listed below are T cell receptor beta chains from one sample, sequenced in a study of blood T cell repertoires in COVID-19. Sequencing used immunoSEQ multiplex PCR; TCRdb keeps in-frame clones, though not all of them. The sample contains 30,000 to 35,000 clones, roughly 85% of which appear only once. The sequencing sample was made of peripheral blood. The receptors come from a human donor with acute or convalescent COVID-19. The donor label of this sample is uncertain. Both conserved end residues are part of each CDR3. A D gene is named only where the DNA matches it firmly. Expanded clones get a size class; other rows say once, few or many, or leave the size out.

TRBJ2-5 TRBD2 TRBV20-1 NA TGCAGTGCTAGTTTTCGGGAGGGCCGGGGTGAGACCCAGTACTTC CSASFREGRGETQYF
TRBJ1-3 TRBD1 TRBV6-5 NA TGTGCCAGCAGCAGAGACAGGGTAAAGGGCACCATATATTTT CASSRDRVKGTIYF
TRBJ2-7 TRBD1 TRBV4-3 once TGCGCCAGCAGCCATTCCGGGACAGGGGACTACGAGCAGTACTTC CASSHSGTGDYEQYF
TRBJ1-1 TRBD1 TRBV4-2 few TGTGCCAGCAGGGGACAGGGGTACACTGAAGCTTTCTTT CASRGQGYTEAFF
TRBJ2-5 NA TRBV12-3/TRBV12-4 NA TGTGCCAGCAGTTTCGGTACGGAGACCCAGTACTTC CASSFGTETQYF
TRBJ2-2 TRBD2 TRBV11-3 few TGTGCCAGCAGTGTTTCTAGCGGGGCCGGGGAGCTGTTTTTT CASSVSSGAGELFF
TRBJ2-5 TRBD1 TRBV7-2 NA TGTGCCAGCAGCTTTGACAGGGGCCTCGGCATAGAGACCCAGTACTTC CASSFDRGLGIETQYF
TRBJ1-3 TRBD1 TRBV6-6 NA TGTGCCAGCTCGGACAGGGCCTCTGGAAACACCATATATTTT CASSDRASGNTIYF
TRBJ1-1 TRBD1 TRBV27 NA TGTGCCAGCAGCTCCCTGGCAGGGGGTCGGCATAGGATTAACACTGAAGCTTTCTTT CASSSLAGGRHRINTEAFF
TRBJ2-3 NA TRBV19 few TGTGCCACCCTTCCTTCTTACGCCGAGCTGGCAGATACGCAGTATTTT CATLPSYAELADTQYF
TRBJ1-4 NA TRBV6-6 NA TGTGCCAGCAGCCCAGGGTTTCGGGAAAAACTGTTTTTT CASSPGFREKLFF
TRBJ1-5 NA TRBV10-2 NA TGCGCCAGCAGTCCTGAGTCGTGGTTCAATCAGCCCCAGCATTTT CASSPESWFNQPQHF
TRBJ2-5 NA TRBV6-2/TRBV6-3 NA TGTGCCAGCAGTTCGGACACCCAAGAGACCCAGTACTTC CASSSDTQETQYF
TRBJ2-5 NA TRBV2 NA TGTGCCAGCAGGGCGGGGAGTGAGACCCAGTACTTC CASRAGSETQYF
TRBJ2-1 TRBD2 TRBV30 once TGTGCCTGGAGTGTACGGCGAGCGGGAGGGCCTAGCAGTAATGAGCAGTTCTTC CAWSVRRAGGPSSNEQFF
TRBJ1-6 NA TRBV3-1/TRBV3-2 NA TGTGCCAGCAGCCCTGGGACAACCTATAATTCACCCCTCCACTTT CASSPGTTYNSPLHF
TRBJ2-7 NA TRBV7-2 NA TGTGCCAGCAGCTCGTACTACGAGCAGTACTTC CASSSYYEQYF
TRBJ1-1 NA TRBV10-3 NA TGTGCCATAAGGACAAGGGACACTGAAGCTTTCTTT CAIRTRDTEAFF
TRBJ2-2 NA TRBV7-6 few TGTGCCAGCAGCTTATCACCCTGGCAGGAAGTGGCCGGGGAGCTGTTTTTT CASSLSPWQEVAGELFF
TRBJ1-5 NA TRBV7-2 NA TGTGCCAGCAGCTTAGAAAGGGGTCAGAGACAGCCCCAGCATTTT CASSLERGQRQPQHF
TRBJ2-5 TRBD1 TRBV2 NA TGTGCCAGCAGTGGGACAGGGAGAGAGACCCAGTACTTC CASSGTGRETQYF
TRBJ1-3 TRBD1 TRBV5-1 NA TGCGCCAGCAGCAGGGACAGCCTCTCTGGAAACACCATATATTTT CASSRDSLSGNTIYF
TRBJ2-2 TRBD2 TRBV27 NA TGTGCCAGCAGTCCCCCCCTAGCGGGAGGGTACACCGGGGAGCTGTTTTTT CASSPPLAGGYTGELFF
TRBJ1-1 NA TRBV7-3 NA TGTGCCAGCAGCTTAACAGGGGTCACTGAAGCTTTCTTT CASSLTGVTEAFF
TRBJ1-2 NA TRBV5-8 few TGTGCCAGCAGCTTGGGACCCGGGAACTATGGCTACACCTTC CASSLGPGNYGYTF